Shown below are 24 T cell receptor beta chains from a single sample sequenced in a study of T cell responses to AZD1222 COVID-19 vaccine. TCRdb's copy holds only in-frame clones and misses some; the assay was immunoSEQ multiplex PCR. The data contain 80,000 or so clones, nearly 90% of them singletons. Specimen: peripheral blood, collected on day 0 of AZD1222 vaccination. The receptors were gathered from an adult in good health.

This rearrangement joins TRBV11-1 to TRBJ2-1, with 7 bases that match TRBD2. Trimming cost V 3 bases and J 10 bases; bases outside gene matches: 9. This CDR3 has 14 amino acids. CDR1 is SGHAT and CDR2 is FQDESV in the germline V gene (reference sequence). The CDR3 here is CASSFGLEVGEQFF. DNA for the CDR3: TGTGCCAGCAGCTTCGGACTAGAGGTTGGAGAGCAGTTCTTC.

The chain has TRBV5-1 and TRBJ2-7; 10 bases align to TRBD1. CDR3 length: 13 residues. Per the germline V gene, CDR1 is SGHRS and CDR2 is YFSETQ. V was clipped by 4 bases and J by 6 bases; unmatched bases: 4. The CDR3 DNA sequence: TGCGCCAGCAGCGGGACAGGGGTAAGCGAGCAGTACTTC. Amino acids: CASSGTGVSEQYF.

This chain connects TRBV28 to TRBJ1-1; 12 nucleotides line up with TRBD1. Germline CDR1 and CDR2: MDHEN and SYDVKM. V lost 4 bases to trimming and J lost 4 bases; unmatched junction nucleotides: 4. This CDR3 contains 15 residues. The CDR3 sequence: CASSSGQGAFTEAFF. The CDR3 nucleotides are TGTGCCAGCAGTTCGGGACAGGGGGCGTTCACTGAAGCTTTCTTT.

V gene TRBV7-9 combines with J gene TRBJ1-6; D call uncertain. Germline-derived CDR1 and CDR2 are SEHNR and FQNEAQ (reference sequence). Trimming shortened V by 1 base and J by 4 bases, and 5 bases separated the two germline ends. The CDR3 is 14 amino acids. CDR3 residues: CASSLDPYNSPLHF. CDR3 sequence (DNA): TGTGCCAGCAGCTTAGATCCGTATAATTCACCCCTCCACTTT.

This chain links TRBV7-2 with TRBJ2-7; D is undetermined. V lost 6 bases to trimming and J lost 2 bases, with 14 bases between them. This CDR3 spans 14 amino acids. CDR1 SGHTA and CDR2 FQGNSA come from the germline V gene. The CDR3 loop is CASSSGPSTYEQYF. The CDR3 DNA is TGTGCCAGCAGTTCCGGGCCCTCAACCTACGAGCAGTACTTC.

This CDR3 reads CASSRSGSGPNEQFF. CDR3 in DNA: TGTGCCAGCTCACGAAGCGGGAGCGGCCCCAATGAGCAGTTCTTC. The rearrangement joins TRBV18 to TRBJ2-1; 8 bases line up with TRBD2. Germline V gene lookup returns CDR1 KGHSH and CDR2 LQKENI. The ends lost 4 bases at V and 6 bases at J; junction bases unmatched: 8. The CDR3 is made up of 15 amino acids. The entire variable domain, with the rest obtained from reference TRBV18 and TRBJ2-1, is as follows: NAGVMQNPRHLVRRRGQEARLRCSPMKGHSHVYWYRQLPEEGLKFMVYLQKENIIDESGMPKERFSAEFPKEGPSILRIQQVVRGDSAAYFCASSRSGSGPNEQFFGPGTRLTVL.

This clone has a handful of counts. This chain joins TRBV5-1 and TRBJ1-5; unclear D gene. The CDR3 extends over 16 amino acids. CDR1 SGHRS and CDR2 YFSETQ come from the germline V gene. V was clipped by 0 bases and J by 3 bases, with 13 bases between them. The CDR3 loop reads CASSLAPGSNNQPQHF. The CDR3 bases are TGCGCCAGCAGCTTGGCCCCGGGTTCGAACAATCAGCCCCAGCATTTT.

On this clone itself: The junction differs from germline at one of its ends, possibly a read error. V usage is TRBV6-5 and J usage is TRBJ1-1; TRBD1 matches 7 bases. Germline V lookup: CDR1 MNHEY, CDR2 SVGAGI. The length of the CDR3 is 16 residues. DNA of the CDR3: TGTGCCAGCAGCTACTATACCGGGACAGCCTCGGGTGAAGCTTTCTTT. Amino acids: CASSYYTGTASGEAFF.

This chain links TRBV7-9 with TRBJ2-1; 9 nucleotides line up with TRBD2. The germline CDR1 and CDR2 sequences are SEHNR and FQNEAQ (reference sequence). V lost 5 bases and J lost 3; bases outside the gene matches: 2. The CDR3 has 14 amino acids. The CDR3: CASSPAGGYNEQFF. The CDR3 DNA follows: TGTGCCAGCAGCCCAGCGGGGGGCTACAATGAGCAGTTCTTC.

The chain combines TRBV6-2 or TRBV6-3 with TRBJ2-7; the match to TRBD1 covers 8 bases. CDR3 length: 16 amino acids. Trimming cost V 5 bases and J 0 bases; bases outside gene matches: 9. Per germline, CDR1 MNHEY and CDR2 SVGEGT. The CDR3 protein is CASSDLRTGSSYEQYF. DNA of the CDR3: TGTGCCAGCAGTGACCTACGGACAGGGAGCTCCTACGAGCAGTACTTC.

The V gene is TRBV2, the J gene TRBJ1-2; unclear D gene. CDR1 and CDR2 from the germline V gene are SNHLY and FYNNEI. Trimming shortened V by 1 base and J by 7 bases, and 13 bases separated the two germline ends. The CDR3 consists of 14 residues. DNA of the CDR3: TGTGCCAGCAGTGAAGGTGGCTCGAAGTCTGGCTACACCTTC. This sequence encodes CASSEGGSKSGYTF.

This clone came up once. The chain has TRBV25-1 and TRBJ2-7; either TRBD1 or TRBD2 may supply D (5 bases each). The V end was cut by 6 bases, the J end by 0 bases, with 12 bases between. Germline-derived CDR1 and CDR2 are MGHDK and SYGVNS. This CDR3 contains 14 residues. CDR3 in amino acids: CASSRDGSSYEQYF. Here the CDR3 DNA reads TGTGCCAGCAGCCGGGACGGTAGCTCCTACGAGCAGTACTTC.

V and J are TRBV11-1 and TRBJ1-2; no definite D call. The germline V and J ends were trimmed by 5 bases and 2 bases, with 9 bases remaining between them. CDR1 and CDR2 from the germline V gene are SGHAT and FQDESV (reference sequence). CDR3 length: 13 residues. CDR3 nucleotides: TGTGCCAGCAGCCAGGACGGAAACTATGGCTACACCTTC. This translates into CASSQDGNYGYTF.

The rearrangement joins TRBV5-1 to TRBJ1-4, with D unclear. Germline-derived CDR1 and CDR2 are SGHRS and YFSETQ. Trimming removed 0 bases from V and 7 bases from J, with 13 bases in between. The CDR3 consists of 15 residues. The chain's CDR3 is CASSLGGSGPEKLFF. In DNA, the CDR3 is TGCGCCAGCAGCTTGGGTGGCAGTGGACCTGAAAAACTGTTTTTT.

The rearrangement joins TRBV7-8 to TRBJ2-5; the D call may be TRBD1 or TRBD2 (6 bases each). CDR1 is SGHVS and CDR2 is FQNEAQ in the germline V gene. The V end lost 4 bases, the J end lost 5 bases, and 17 bases lay between the germline ends. The length of the CDR3 is 15 residues. The CDR3 loop reads CASSSTGARGETQYF. The CDR3 DNA reads TGTGCCAGCAGCTCGACGGGGGCGCGTGGGGAGACCCAGTACTTC.

This chain joins TRBV5-5 and TRBJ1-1, with D perhaps TRBD1 (6 bases). The length of the CDR3 is 16 residues. Germline-derived CDR1 and CDR2 are SGHKS and YYEKEE (reference sequence). The V end was cut by 0 bases, the J end by 4 bases, with 16 bases between. CDR3 residues: CASSLDWLGGLTEAFF. Here the CDR3 DNA reads TGTGCCAGCAGCTTGGATTGGTTAGGGGGGCTCACTGAAGCTTTCTTT.

The CDR3 spells CASSHNRVLGDGYTF. For the CDR3, the DNA is TGTGCCAGCAGCCACAACAGGGTTTTGGGCGATGGCTACACCTTC. The chain recombines TRBV14 with TRBJ1-2; D is possibly TRBD1 (6 bases). V was clipped by 3 bases and J by 6 bases, with 17 bases between them. This CDR3 has 15 amino acids. Germline lookup yields CDR1 SGHDN and CDR2 FVKESK.

The chain recombines TRBV19 with TRBJ2-4, with 12 bases fitting TRBD2. Germline V CDR1 and CDR2: LNHDA, SQIVND (reference sequence). The CDR3 spans 16 residues. V shed 8 bases, J shed 6 bases, and the junction held 11 bases outside the gene matches. CDR3 coding DNA: TGTGCCAGTCGATGGGGAAGGGGACTAGCGGGAAACATTCAGTACTTC. It translates to CASRWGRGLAGNIQYF.

The chain carries TRBV2 and TRBJ2-1; no definite D call. Germline CDR1 is SNHLY and CDR2 is FYNNEI. Trimming cost V 1 base and J 5 bases, with 6 bases left between them. The CDR3 loop spans 13 amino acids. The CDR3 sequence: CASSEDYHNEQFF. Written as DNA, the CDR3 is TGTGCCAGCAGTGAAGACTACCACAATGAGCAGTTCTTC.

As regards this clone: One end of the junction fails to match germline, which may point to a read error. The chain combines TRBV6-1 with TRBJ1-1; D is ambiguous. The CDR3 covers 10 residues. Germline CDR1 and CDR2: MNHNS and SASEGT. The CDR3 region is CASSEILNSF. For the CDR3, the DNA is TGTGCCAGCAGTGAAATTCTGAACTCGTTT.

This chain joins TRBV6-1 and TRBJ1-2; D gene uncertain. The CDR3 runs to 14 residues. V was cut by 2 bases and J by 4 bases, with 11 bases left in between. The germline gives CDR1 MNHNS, CDR2 SASEGT. CDR3 residues: CASSEPSKFYGYTF. Written as DNA, the CDR3 is TGTGCCAGCAGTGAACCTTCTAAGTTCTATGGCTACACCTTC.

The chain has TRBV5-8 and TRBJ2-3; D is unresolved. CDR1 and CDR2 from the germline V gene are SGHTS and YDEGEE. The V gene lost 2 bases and the J gene lost 5 bases, with 6 bases spanning the gap. The CDR3 runs 12 residues. The CDR3 coding sequence is TGTGCCAGCAGCTTTGATAGAGATACGCAGTATTTT. Its protein is CASSFDRDTQYF.

This chain uses TRBV14 with TRBJ2-1; the D is unclear. CDR3 size: 12 residues. Per the germline V gene, CDR1 is SGHDN and CDR2 is FVKESK. Deletions cut 4 bases from V and 9 bases from J, with 10 bases between. CDR3 sequence reads: CASSLDFGEQFF. CDR3 nucleotide sequence: TGTGCCAGCAGCCTAGACTTCGGTGAGCAGTTCTTC.

The chain has TRBV18 and TRBJ2-3; D is undetermined. V was trimmed by 4 bases and J by 6 bases, leaving 11 bases between them. Germline V gene data show CDR1 as KGHSH and CDR2 as LQKENI. The CDR3 has 13 amino acids. DNA for the CDR3: TGTGCCAGCTCACAATCGCAGTGGGATACGCAGTATTTT. Translated, it gives CASSQSQWDTQYF.